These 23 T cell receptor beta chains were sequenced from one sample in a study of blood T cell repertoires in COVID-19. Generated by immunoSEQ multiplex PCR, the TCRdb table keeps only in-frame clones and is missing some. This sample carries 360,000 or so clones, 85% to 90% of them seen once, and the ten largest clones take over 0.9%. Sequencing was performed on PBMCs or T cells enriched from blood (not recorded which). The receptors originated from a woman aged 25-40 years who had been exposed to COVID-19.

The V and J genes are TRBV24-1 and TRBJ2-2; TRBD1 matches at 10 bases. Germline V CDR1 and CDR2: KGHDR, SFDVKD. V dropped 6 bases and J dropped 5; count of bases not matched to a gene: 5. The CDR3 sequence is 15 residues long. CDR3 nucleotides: TGTGCCACCAGTCCGACAGGGGGCATTACCGGGGAGCTGTTTTTT. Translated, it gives CATSPTGGITGELFF.

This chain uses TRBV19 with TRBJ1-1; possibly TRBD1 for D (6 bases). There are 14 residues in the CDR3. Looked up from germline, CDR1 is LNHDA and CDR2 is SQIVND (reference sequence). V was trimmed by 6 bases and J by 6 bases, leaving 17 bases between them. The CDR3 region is CASSSQGEGAEAFF. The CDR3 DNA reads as TGTGCCAGTAGCTCTCAAGGGGAGGGGGCTGAAGCTTTCTTT.

The CDR3 coding sequence is TGCGCCAGCAGTGAACAGGGGGGTAATTCACCCCTCCACTTT. The encoded protein is CASSEQGGNSPLHF. The V and J genes are TRBV5-1 and TRBJ1-6, with 8 positions matching TRBD1. Germline CDR1 is SGHRS and CDR2 is YFSETQ. This CDR3 has 14 amino acids. V was pared by 5 bases and J by 6 bases, with 4 bases of the junction left unmatched. The variable domain in full, with the rest retrieved from reference TRBV5-1 and TRBJ1-6, is KAGVTQTPRYLIKTRGQQVTLSCSPISGHRSVSWYQQTPGQGLQFLFEYFSETQRNKGNFPGRFSGRQFSNSRSEMNVSTLELGDSALYLCASSEQGGNSPLHFGNGTRLTVT.

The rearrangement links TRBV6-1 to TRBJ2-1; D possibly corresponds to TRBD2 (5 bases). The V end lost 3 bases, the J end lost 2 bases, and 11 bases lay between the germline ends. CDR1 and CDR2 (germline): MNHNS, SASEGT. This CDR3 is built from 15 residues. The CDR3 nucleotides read TGTGCCAGCAGTGAGCGGGCCTACCCCTACAATGAGCAGTTCTTC. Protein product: CASSERAYPYNEQFF.

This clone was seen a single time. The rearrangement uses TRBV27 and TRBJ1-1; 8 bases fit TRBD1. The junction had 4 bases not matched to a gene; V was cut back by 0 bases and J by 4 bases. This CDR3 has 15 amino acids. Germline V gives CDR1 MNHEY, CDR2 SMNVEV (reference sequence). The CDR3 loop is CASSLSRTGPTEAFF. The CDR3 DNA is TGTGCCAGCAGTTTATCGAGGACAGGGCCCACTGAAGCTTTCTTT.

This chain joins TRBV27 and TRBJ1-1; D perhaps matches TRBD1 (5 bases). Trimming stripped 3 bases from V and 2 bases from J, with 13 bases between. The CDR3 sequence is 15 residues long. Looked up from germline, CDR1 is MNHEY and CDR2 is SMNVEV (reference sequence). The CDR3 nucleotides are TGTGCCAGCAGTTTGACAAGGGGTATTAACACTGAAGCTTTCTTT. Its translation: CASSLTRGINTEAFF.

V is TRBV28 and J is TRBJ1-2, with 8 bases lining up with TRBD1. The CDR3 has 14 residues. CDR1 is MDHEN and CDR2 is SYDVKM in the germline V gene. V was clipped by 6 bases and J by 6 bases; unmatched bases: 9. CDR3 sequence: CASRSTGAGNGYTF. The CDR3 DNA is TGTGCCAGCAGGTCGACAGGGGCGGGAAATGGCTACACCTTC.

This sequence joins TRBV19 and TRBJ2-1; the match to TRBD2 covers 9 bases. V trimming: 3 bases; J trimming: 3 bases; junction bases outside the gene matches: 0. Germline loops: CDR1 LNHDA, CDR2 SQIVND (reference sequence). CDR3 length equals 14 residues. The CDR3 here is CASSMTSGYNEQFF. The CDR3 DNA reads TGTGCCAGTAGTATGACTAGCGGCTACAATGAGCAGTTCTTC.

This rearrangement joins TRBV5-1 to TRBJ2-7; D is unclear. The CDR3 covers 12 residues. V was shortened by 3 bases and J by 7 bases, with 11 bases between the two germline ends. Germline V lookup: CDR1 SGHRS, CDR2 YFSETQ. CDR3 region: CASSSQRVEQYF. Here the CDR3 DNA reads TGCGCCAGCAGCTCCCAAAGAGTTGAGCAGTACTTC. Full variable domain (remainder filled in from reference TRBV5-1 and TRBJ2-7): KAGVTQTPRYLIKTRGQQVTLSCSPISGHRSVSWYQQTPGQGLQFLFEYFSETQRNKGNFPGRFSGRQFSNSRSEMNVSTLELGDSALYLCASSSQRVEQYFGPGTRLTVT.

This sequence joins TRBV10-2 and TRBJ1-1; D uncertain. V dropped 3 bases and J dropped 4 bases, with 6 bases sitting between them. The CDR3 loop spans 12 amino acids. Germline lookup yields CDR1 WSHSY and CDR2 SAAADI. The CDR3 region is CASSERVTEAFF. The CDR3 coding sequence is TGCGCCAGCAGTGAAAGAGTCACTGAAGCTTTCTTT.

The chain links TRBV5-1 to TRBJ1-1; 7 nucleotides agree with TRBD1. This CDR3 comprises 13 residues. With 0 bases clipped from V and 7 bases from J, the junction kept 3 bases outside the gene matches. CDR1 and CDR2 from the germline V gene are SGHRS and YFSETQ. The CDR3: CASSLAGGIEAFF. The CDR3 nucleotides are TGCGCCAGCAGCTTGGCAGGGGGGATTGAAGCTTTCTTT.

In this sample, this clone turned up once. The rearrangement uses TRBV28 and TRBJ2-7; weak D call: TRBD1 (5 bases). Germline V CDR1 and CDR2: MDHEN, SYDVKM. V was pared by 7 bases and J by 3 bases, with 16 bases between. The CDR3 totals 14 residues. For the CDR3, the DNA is TGTGCCAGCACGGACACCACTCCCGTCTACGAGCAGTACTTC. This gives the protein CASTDTTPVYEQYF.

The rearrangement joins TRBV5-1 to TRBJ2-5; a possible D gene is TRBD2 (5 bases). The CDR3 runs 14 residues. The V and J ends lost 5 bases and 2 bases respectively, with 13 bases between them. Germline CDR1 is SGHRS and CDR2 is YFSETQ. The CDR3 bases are TGCGCCAGCAGGAAGTCGGGGAGACAAGAGACCCAGTACTTC. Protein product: CASRKSGRQETQYF.

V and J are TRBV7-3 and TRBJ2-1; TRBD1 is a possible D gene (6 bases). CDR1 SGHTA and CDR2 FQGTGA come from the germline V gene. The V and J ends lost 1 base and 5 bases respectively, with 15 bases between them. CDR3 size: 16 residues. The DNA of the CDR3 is TGTGCCAGCAGCTTAAGGCGAGGGGGATTTGACAATGAGCAGTTCTTC. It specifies CASSLRRGGFDNEQFF.

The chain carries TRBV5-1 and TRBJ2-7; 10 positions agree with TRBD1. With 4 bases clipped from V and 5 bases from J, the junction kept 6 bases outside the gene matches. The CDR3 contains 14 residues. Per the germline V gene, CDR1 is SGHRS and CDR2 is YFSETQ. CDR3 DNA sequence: TGCGCCAGCAGCCGGGGACAGGGGAGGGACGAGCAGTACTTC. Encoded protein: CASSRGQGRDEQYF. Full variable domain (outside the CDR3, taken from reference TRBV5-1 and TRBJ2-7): KAGVTQTPRYLIKTRGQQVTLSCSPISGHRSVSWYQQTPGQGLQFLFEYFSETQRNKGNFPGRFSGRQFSNSRSEMNVSTLELGDSALYLCASSRGQGRDEQYFGPGTRLTVT.

The CDR3 coding sequence is TGTGCCAGCAGCTTCTCGCGGAGCTCCTACAATGAGCAGTTCTTC. Residues: CASSFSRSSYNEQFF. The chain uses TRBV5-8 and TRBJ2-1; no clear D gene. With 2 bases removed from V and 0 bases from J, the gap between germline ends came to 9 bases. Per the germline V gene, CDR1 is SGHTS and CDR2 is YDEGEE. The CDR3 extends over 15 amino acids.

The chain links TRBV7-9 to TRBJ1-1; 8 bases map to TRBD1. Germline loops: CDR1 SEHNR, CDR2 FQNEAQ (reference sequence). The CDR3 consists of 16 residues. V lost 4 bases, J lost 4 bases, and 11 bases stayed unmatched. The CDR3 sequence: CASSSPNRGVFTEAFF. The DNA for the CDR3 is TGTGCCAGCAGCTCCCCGAACAGGGGGGTTTTCACTGAAGCTTTCTTT.

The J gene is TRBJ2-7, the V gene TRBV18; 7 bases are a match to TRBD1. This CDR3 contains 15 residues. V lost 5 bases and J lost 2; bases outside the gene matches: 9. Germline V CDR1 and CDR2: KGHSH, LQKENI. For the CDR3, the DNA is TGTGCCAGCTCATCCAGGGGGATTCTAACCTACGAGCAGTACTTC. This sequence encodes CASSSRGILTYEQYF.

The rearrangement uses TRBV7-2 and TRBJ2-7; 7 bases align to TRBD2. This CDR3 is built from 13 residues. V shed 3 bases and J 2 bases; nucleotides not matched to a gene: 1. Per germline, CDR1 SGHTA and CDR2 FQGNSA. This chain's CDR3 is CASSLSGAYEQYF. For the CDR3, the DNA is TGTGCCAGCAGCTTGAGCGGGGCCTACGAGCAGTACTTC.

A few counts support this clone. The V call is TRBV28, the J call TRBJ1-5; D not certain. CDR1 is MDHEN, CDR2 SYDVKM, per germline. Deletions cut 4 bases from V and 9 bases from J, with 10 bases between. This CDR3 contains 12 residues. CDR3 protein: CASSSPFRPQHF. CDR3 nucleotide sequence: TGTGCCAGCAGTTCTCCCTTCAGGCCCCAGCATTTT.

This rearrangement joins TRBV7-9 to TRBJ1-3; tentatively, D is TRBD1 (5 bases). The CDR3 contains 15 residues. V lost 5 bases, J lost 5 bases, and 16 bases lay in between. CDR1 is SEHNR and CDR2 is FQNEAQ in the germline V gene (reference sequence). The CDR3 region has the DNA TGTGCCAGCAGCCCGGGGACTGGGGATCGAAACACCATATATTTT. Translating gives CASSPGTGDRNTIYF.

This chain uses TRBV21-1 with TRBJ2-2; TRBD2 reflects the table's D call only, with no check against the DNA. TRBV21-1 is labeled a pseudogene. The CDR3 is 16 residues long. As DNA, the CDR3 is TGTGCCAGCAGCCACCGTGGGGGAGGGGTTTGCGGGGAGCTGTTTTTT. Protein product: CASSHRGGGVCGELFF.

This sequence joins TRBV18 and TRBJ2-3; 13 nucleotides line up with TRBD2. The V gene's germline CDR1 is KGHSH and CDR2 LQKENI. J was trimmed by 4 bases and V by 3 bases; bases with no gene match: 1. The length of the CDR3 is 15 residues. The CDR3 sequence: CASSPGLAGPDTQYF. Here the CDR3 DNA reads TGTGCCAGCTCACCGGGACTAGCGGGACCAGATACGCAGTATTTT. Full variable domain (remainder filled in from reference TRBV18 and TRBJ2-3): NAGVMQNPRHLVRRRGQEARLRCSPMKGHSHVYWYRQLPEEGLKFMVYLQKENIIDESGMPKERFSAEFPKEGPSILRIQQVVRGDSAAYFCASSPGLAGPDTQYFGPGTRLTVL.